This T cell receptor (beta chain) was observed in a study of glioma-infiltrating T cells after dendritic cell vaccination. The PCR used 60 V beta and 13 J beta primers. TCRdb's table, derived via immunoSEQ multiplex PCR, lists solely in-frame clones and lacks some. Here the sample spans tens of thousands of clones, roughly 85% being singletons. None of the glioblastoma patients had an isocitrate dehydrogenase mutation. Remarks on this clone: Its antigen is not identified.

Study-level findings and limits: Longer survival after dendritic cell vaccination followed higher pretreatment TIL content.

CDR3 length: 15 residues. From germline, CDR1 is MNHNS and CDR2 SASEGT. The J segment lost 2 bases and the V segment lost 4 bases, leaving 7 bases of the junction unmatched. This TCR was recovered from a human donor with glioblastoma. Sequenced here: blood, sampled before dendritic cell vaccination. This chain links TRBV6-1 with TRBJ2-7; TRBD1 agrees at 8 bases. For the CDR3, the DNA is TGTGCCAGCAGTGGTAGGACAGGGCAAACCTACGAGCAGTACTTC. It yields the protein CASSGRTGQTYEQYF.